The clone carrying this TCR beta chain was seen just once. Profiling relied on immunoSEQ multiplex PCR, and the TCRdb table lists in-frame clones only, not all of them. The top ten hold 0.89% of the sample, which has about 61,000 clones, more than 80% seen once. This sample stems from a study of T cell changes during pregnancy in multiple sclerosis. The CDR3 loop spans 13 amino acids. CDR1 is SGHRS, CDR2 YFSETQ, per germline. Trimming took 1 base from V and 8 from J, leaving 9 bases between them. The rearrangement links TRBV5-1 to TRBJ1-4; D not certain. This clonotype was sampled from a female donor in good health, enrolled as a control in a pregnancy study. The sample was peripheral blood, taken in the first trimester of pregnancy. The DNA of the CDR3 is TGCGCCAGCAGCTTGTTCCCCGGGGAAAAACTGTTTTTT. Translated: CASSLFPGEKLFF.